This T cell receptor (beta chain) appears in the sequencing data of a study of T cell repertoires in cytomegalovirus infection. About the research overall: Both CMV infection and a matching HLA type were indicated by public TCR beta signatures. Study conclusions and caveats: HLA-C-restricted TCR beta clonotypes specific for CMV led the ex vivo response. Cumulative frequency (of public TCR beta family members) identified carriers of CMV plus the relevant HLA.

The V gene lost 6 bases and the J gene lost 4 bases, with 12 bases spanning the gap. This CDR3 has 14 residues. TCRdb independently ran MiXCR on the reads; one entry per CDR3 protein. The sample lists more than 85,000 distinct CDR3 sequences, less than 25% occurring once. This clonotype was recorded at least ten times. As yet, its antigen is unknown. The TCR sequence derives from a human donor in good health (CMV status not recorded). Some clones in this sample may be carry-over from other donors' samples. This sequence joins TRBV12-3 or TRBV12-4 and TRBJ1-4; no definite D call. The sequencing sample was made of CD8+ T cells from PBMCs. The CDR3 spells CASRDRASNEKLFF. In DNA, the CDR3 is TGTGCCAGCAGGGACCGGGCAAGTAATGAAAAACTGTTTTTT.